The 30 T cell receptor beta chains presented below share a single source sample, sequenced in a study of beta chain features in type 1 diabetes. Study-level results: Moderate yet significant TCRB CDR3 shortening was seen in Type 1 diabetes patients in all four CD4+ subsets.

Since all of the isolated RNA was reverse transcribed, expressed TCRB transcripts were what got sequenced. The table came from immunoSEQ multiplex PCR; TCRdb's copy has only in-frame clones and leaves some out. The sample carries about 160,000 clones, roughly 9% recorded once. These receptors' targets are unknown. Sequencing was performed on central memory CD4+ T cells from blood. These TCRs come from a woman in her 30s with type 1 diabetes.

This clone was recorded a few times. The V gene is TRBV2, the J gene TRBJ2-5, with a possible D match to TRBD1 (5 bases). The CDR3 has 14 residues. Germline CDR1 SNHLY, CDR2 FYNNEI. V lost 4 bases and J lost 1, with 10 bases in between. The CDR3 DNA reads as TGTGCCAGCAGTGGGACATTGACCCAAGAGACCCAGTACTTC. As protein: CASSGTLTQETQYF.

This clone has only a few counts. The chain recombines TRBV5-1 with TRBJ2-1, with 10 bases identical to TRBD1. The V segment lost 4 bases and the J segment 8 bases; nucleotides outside the gene matches: 9. CDR3 length: 15 amino acids. The germline V gene encodes CDR1 SGHRS and CDR2 YFSETQ. CDR3 amino acids: CASSNGQGVVDEQFF. The CDR3 DNA follows: TGCGCCAGCAGCAACGGACAGGGGGTTGTCGATGAGCAGTTCTTC.

Here the CDR3 reads CASRQGGNEQFF. CDR3 sequence (DNA): TGCGCCAGCAGGCAGGGAGGCAATGAGCAGTTCTTC. The rearrangement joins TRBV5-1 to TRBJ2-1; D is possibly TRBD2 (6 bases). The CDR3 loop spans 12 amino acids. V was clipped by 5 bases and J by 6 bases, with 9 bases between them. Germline loops: CDR1 SGHRS, CDR2 YFSETQ.

The gene calls are TRBV29-1 and TRBJ2-6; maybe TRBD1 (6 bases). V was trimmed by 7 bases and J by 0 bases, leaving 16 bases between them. The CDR3 is made up of 16 amino acids. Per germline, CDR1 SQVTM and CDR2 ANQGSEA. The DNA of the CDR3 is TGCAGCGCCGCCCGGGACACAGACTCTGGGGCCAACGTCCTGACTTTC. This sequence encodes CSAARDTDSGANVLTF.

This chain uses TRBV5-1 with TRBJ2-1; 7 nucleotides align to TRBD2. Germline CDR1 reads SGHRS; CDR2 reads YFSETQ. The V segment lost 0 bases and the J segment 11 bases; nucleotides outside the gene matches: 5. The CDR3 has 13 residues. The CDR3 coding sequence is TGCGCCAGCAGCTTGGAAGTCGGGACTAAGCAGTTCTTC. The encoded protein is CASSLEVGTKQFF.

The chain couples TRBV19 to TRBJ2-1; TRBD1 might be the D (5 bases). The CDR3 consists of 17 residues. From germline, CDR1 is LNHDA and CDR2 SQIVND (reference sequence). Deletions cut 5 bases from V and 4 bases from J, with 21 bases between. The CDR3 here is CASSRPLAGRTYNEQFF. Written as DNA, the CDR3 is TGTGCCAGTAGTCGTCCCCTGGCAGGGCGCACGTACAATGAGCAGTTCTTC.

V gene TRBV2 combines with J gene TRBJ2-3; 12 bases align to TRBD2. The CDR3 covers 16 residues. The germline V gene encodes CDR1 SNHLY and CDR2 FYNNEI. V was clipped by 1 base and J by 3 bases; unmatched bases: 2. The chain's CDR3 is CASSEGLAGGTDTQYF. CDR3 in DNA: TGTGCCAGCAGTGAAGGTCTAGCGGGAGGGACAGATACGCAGTATTTT.

The gene calls are TRBV27 and TRBJ1-4; possibly TRBD1 for D (5 bases). Germline V gene data show CDR1 as MNHEY and CDR2 as SMNVEV (reference sequence). The CDR3 is made up of 15 amino acids. The V and J ends lost 4 bases and 6 bases respectively, with 15 bases between them. The DNA for the CDR3 is TGTGCCAGCAGTTCCCTGGGGGGGTACCATGAAAAACTGTTTTTT. Amino acids: CASSSLGGYHEKLFF.

This chain connects TRBV9 to TRBJ2-7; a possible D gene is TRBD2 (5 bases). The CDR3 runs 14 residues. The ends were cut back, 2 bases at V and 4 bases at J, with 13 bases in the middle. The germline V gene has CDR1 SGDLS and CDR2 YYNGEE. The CDR3 bases are TGTGCCAGCAGCGTTACGGGGTCCTGGTACGAGCAGTACTTC. As protein: CASSVTGSWYEQYF.

V gene TRBV5-1 combines with J gene TRBJ2-6; D uncertain. The CDR3 spans 15 residues. The V gene's germline CDR1 is SGHRS and CDR2 YFSETQ. V lost 0 bases and J lost 2, with 6 bases in between. CDR3 in DNA: TGCGCCAGCAGCTTGGGTCCCGCTGGGGCCAACGTCCTGACTTTC. This encodes CASSLGPAGANVLTF.

This chain uses TRBV5-4 with TRBJ2-1, with TRBD2 matching over 10 bases. The CDR3 loop spans 15 amino acids. The junction had 9 bases not matched to a gene; V was cut back by 4 bases and J by 8 bases. Germline CDR1 reads SGHNT; CDR2 reads YYREEE (reference sequence). Here the CDR3 DNA reads TGTGCCAGCAGCGACACTAGCGGGAATGTCGATGAGCAGTTCTTC. Its protein is CASSDTSGNVDEQFF.

There are a few counts of this clone. This chain connects TRBV19 to TRBJ2-1; 15 positions match TRBD2. The CDR3 is made up of 18 amino acids. CDR1 LNHDA and CDR2 SQIVND come from the germline V gene (reference sequence). The V gene end was trimmed by 9 bases and the J gene end by 0 bases; junction bases not matched to a gene: 9. As DNA, the CDR3 is TGTGCCAGCAAGTCGGGACTAGCGGGAGGCGCCTCCTACAATGAGCAGTTCTTC. Protein product: CASKSGLAGGASYNEQFF.

This clone has more than one count but fewer than ten. The chain is built from TRBV19 and TRBJ2-1; 10 bases match TRBD2. The CDR3 covers 14 residues. CDR1 LNHDA and CDR2 SQIVND come from the germline V gene (reference sequence). The ends lost 11 bases at V and 5 bases at J; junction bases unmatched: 9. DNA of the CDR3: TGTGCCTGCAAACCGGGACTAGCGCACAATGAGCAGTTCTTC. Its protein product is CACKPGLAHNEQFF.

V is TRBV5-1 and J is TRBJ1-2, with D unclear. This CDR3 contains 14 residues. V was clipped by 5 bases and J by 0 bases, with 11 bases between them. Germline values: CDR1 SGHRS, CDR2 YFSETQ. CDR3 in DNA: TGCGCCAGCAGTCCCCAGTCAACTAACTATGGCTACACCTTC. Its protein product is CASSPQSTNYGYTF.

The sample holds a few counts of this clone. The chain uses TRBV30 and TRBJ1-2, with no clear D. The CDR3 spans 12 residues. Deletions cut 2 bases from V and 2 bases from J, with 6 bases between. The germline gives CDR1 GTSNPN, CDR2 SVGIG (reference sequence). CDR3 DNA: TGTGCCTGGAGTAACAGCAACTATGGCTACACCTTC. It translates to CAWSNSNYGYTF.

In its sample, this clone was seen a few times. J is TRBJ1-1 and V is TRBV29-1; D remains unclear. The V end was cut by 0 bases, the J end by 7 bases, with 18 bases between. This CDR3 comprises 15 residues. Germline-derived CDR1 and CDR2 are SQVTM and ANQGSEA. CDR3 loop: CSVEDSRAWAYEAFF. For the CDR3, the DNA is TGCAGCGTTGAAGATTCACGCGCTTGGGCTTATGAAGCTTTCTTT.

V and J are TRBV6-5 and TRBJ2-7; D is perhaps TRBD1 (7 bases). Trimming cost V 3 bases and J 2 bases, with 11 bases left between them. The CDR3 contains 14 residues. Per the germline V gene, CDR1 is MNHEY and CDR2 is SVGAGI. CDR3 in amino acids: CASSYGGGAYEQYF. In nucleotides, the CDR3 is TGTGCCAGCAGTTATGGAGGGGGCGCCTACGAGCAGTACTTC.

This clone turned up a few times. The rearrangement links TRBV6-5 to TRBJ2-7; 9 bases are a match to TRBD1. The CDR3 sequence is 15 residues long. V lost 6 bases, J lost 5 bases, and 11 bases stayed unmatched. Germline V gives CDR1 MNHEY, CDR2 SVGAGI. The CDR3 DNA reads as TGTGCCAGCAGATCCCCCGGGACAGGGAACCACGAGCAGTACTTC. This codes for CASRSPGTGNHEQYF.

This clone was seen only a few times. Other DNA sequences in this specimen translate into the identical CDR3. The V gene is TRBV6-6, the J gene TRBJ2-1; 7 bases align to TRBD2. Per the germline V gene, CDR1 is MNHNY and CDR2 is SVGAGI (reference sequence). The CDR3 consists of 15 residues. J gave up 10 bases and V 6 bases, and 15 bases lay outside the gene matches. CDR3 residues: CASSRTRGVTSEQFF. In nucleotides, the CDR3 is TGTGCCAGCAGCAGGACTAGAGGGGTCACGAGCGAGCAGTTCTTC.

This clone was recorded a few times. This chain joins TRBV4-1 and TRBJ2-1; the match to TRBD2 covers 7 bases. Per germline, CDR1 MGHRA and CDR2 YSYEKL. CDR3 length: 16 residues. After removal of 4 bases from V and 3 bases from J, the junction contained 9 bases not matched to a gene. The CDR3 loop reads CASSRLGASGYNEQFF. CDR3 DNA sequence: TGCGCCAGCAGCCGCTTAGGGGCTAGCGGCTACAATGAGCAGTTCTTC.

A single count supports this clone. This chain uses TRBV2 with TRBJ2-5; the D is unclear. This CDR3 contains 15 residues. Germline assignment: CDR1 SNHLY and CDR2 FYNNEI. V lost 2 bases to trimming and J lost 2 bases, with 12 bases between them. CDR3 nucleotides: TGTGCCAGCAGTGAATATCGTCCTCCTCAAGAGACCCAGTACTTC. Translating it yields CASSEYRPPQETQYF.

This clone was counted a few times. A far larger clone is a single base away, which makes a read error likely. Within the sample, other DNA sequences also encode this same CDR3. The chain carries TRBV5-1 and TRBJ1-1, with unresolved D. V lost 1 base to trimming and J lost 0 bases, with 4 bases between them. Germline V lookup: CDR1 SGHRS, CDR2 YFSETQ. The CDR3 covers 13 residues. CDR3 amino acids: CASSLNMNTEAFF. The CDR3 DNA follows: TGCGCCAGCAGCTTGAATATGAACACTGAAGCTTTCTTT.

The rearrangement uses TRBV9 and TRBJ1-2; D remains unclear. The CDR3 sequence is 12 residues long. The V gene's germline CDR1 is SGDLS and CDR2 YYNGEE. Trimming stripped 3 bases from V and 4 bases from J, with 7 bases between. The CDR3 here is CASSALSYGYTF. The CDR3, as DNA: TGTGCCAGCAGCGCCCTGTCCTATGGCTACACCTTC.

This clone was found a few times. The rearrangement links TRBV4-1 to TRBJ2-1; 9 bases align to TRBD2. CDR3 length equals 16 residues. Germline trimming cut 7 bases from V and 8 bases from J; bases unmatched to any gene: 15. Per germline, CDR1 MGHRA and CDR2 YSYEKL. The CDR3 spells CASKPGSLLAGDEQFF. The CDR3 DNA reads as TGCGCCAGCAAACCGGGGAGCCTACTAGCGGGTGATGAGCAGTTCTTC.

This clone was seen only a few times. The chain has TRBV18 and TRBJ2-2; 8 nucleotides match TRBD2. The CDR3 contains 16 residues. The germline gives CDR1 KGHSH, CDR2 LQKENI. Germline trimming cut 1 base from V and 3 bases from J; bases unmatched to any gene: 4. The CDR3 DNA reads as TGTGCCAGCTCACCACGCAAGCGGGAGTACACCGGGGAGCTGTTTTTT. Protein product: CASSPRKREYTGELFF.

This clone turned up a few times. The CDR3 nucleotides are TGTGCCAGCAGCCAAGATCTTGGGAGGGGGAACACTGAAGCTTTCTTT. Translation: CASSQDLGRGNTEAFF. The chain is built from TRBV4-2 and TRBJ1-1; weak D call: TRBD1 (5 bases). The V gene lost 0 bases and the J gene lost 1 base, with 12 bases spanning the gap. Germline V CDR1 and CDR2: LGHNA, YNFKEQ. This CDR3 region has 16 residues.

V gene TRBV6-5 combines with J gene TRBJ2-7, with 8 nucleotides matching TRBD1. Trimming took 8 bases from V and 6 from J; bases not matched to a gene: 3. Germline CDR1 and CDR2: MNHEY and SVGAGI. The CDR3 consists of 11 residues. CDR3 region: CASGQGSEQYF. In DNA form, the CDR3 reads TGTGCCAGCGGACAGGGCAGCGAGCAGTACTTC.

The genes are TRBV7-3 and TRBJ2-3, with D possibly TRBD2 on 6 matching bases. The V end was cut by 5 bases, the J end by 3 bases, with 18 bases between. The CDR3 has 16 residues. The germline V gene encodes CDR1 SGHTA and CDR2 FQGTGA. DNA for the CDR3: TGTGCCAGCAGCGAAACGCCGGGACTGGAAACAGATACGCAGTATTTT. Its protein is CASSETPGLETDTQYF. Full variable domain (rest looked up from reference TRBV7-3 and TRBJ2-3): GAGVSQTPSNKVTEKGKYVELRCDPISGHTALYWYRQSLGQGPEFLIYFQGTGAADDSGLPNDRFFAVRPEGSVSTLKIQRTERGDSAVYLCASSETPGLETDTQYFGPGTRLTVL.

This clone was seen only a few times. The V and J genes are TRBV6-5 and TRBJ1-2; D is perhaps TRBD1 (5 bases). The germline CDR1 and CDR2 sequences are MNHEY and SVGAGI. Trimming took off 7 bases at V and 8 bases at J, with 14 bases between the two ends. This CDR3 has 12 residues. The CDR3 is CASTKGVGGYTF. The CDR3 DNA is TGTGCCAGCACGAAAGGGGTGGGGGGCTACACCTTC.

J is TRBJ2-6 and V is TRBV2; TRBD1 might be the D (5 bases). The ends were cut back, 7 bases at V and 2 bases at J, with 15 bases in the middle. Germline-derived CDR1 and CDR2 are SNHLY and FYNNEI. The CDR3 extends over 16 amino acids. CDR3 sequence reads: CASTLDSTTGANVLTF. The CDR3 region has the DNA TGTGCCAGCACCCTAGACAGTACCACTGGGGCCAACGTCCTGACTTTC.